A selection of T cell receptor beta chains follows, all from one sample in a study of stem cell transplantation in POMP-related autoinflammatory disease. Clones were sequenced by immunoSEQ multiplex PCR, and TCRdb holds only the in-frame ones, with some missing. The data hold roughly 70,000 clones, with approximately 91% observed a single time. This sample comprised CD4+ T cells from PBMCs, obtained after stem cell transplantation. The receptors were sampled from a human patient with POMP-related autoinflammation and immune dysregulation (PRAID). Some T cells may arise from the graft donor. Each CDR3 is given with its conserved first and last residue. The D gene is left open where the match is weak. Clone size is given for some rows only: seen once, a few or many times, or a class if the clone is expanded.

D | J | size | V | CDR3 | DNA
NA | TRBJ2-7 | few | TRBV2 | CASSSARAGYEQYF | TGTGCCAGCAGTTCCGCGCGAGCAGGGTACGAGCAGTACTTC
NA | TRBJ2-3 | NA | TRBV6-4 | CASRGGASTDTQYF | TGTGCCAGCAGGGGGGGGGCCAGCACAGATACGCAGTATTTT
NA | TRBJ1-4 | NA | TRBV4-1 | CASSQAHQTTNEKLFF | TGCGCCAGCAGCCAAGCCCATCAGACAACTAATGAAAAACTGTTTTTT
NA | TRBJ2-2 | once | TRBV19 | CASSIPAGELFF | TGTGCCAGTAGTATTCCCGCCGGGGAGCTGTTTTTT
NA | TRBJ2-3 | NA | TRBV28 | CASSLAGTDTQYF | TGTGCCAGCAGTTTGGCGGGGACAGATACGCAGTATTTT
NA | TRBJ1-3 | NA | TRBV5-4 | CASSLVGGPGNTIYF | TGTGCCAGCAGCTTGGTTGGGGGGCCTGGAAACACCATATATTTT
TRBD1 | TRBJ1-2 | NA | TRBV18 | CASSPDRAYGYTF | TGTGCCAGCTCTCCGGACAGGGCCTATGGCTACACCTTC
NA | TRBJ1-2 | NA | TRBV18 | CASSPDSSYGYTF | TGTGCCAGCTCACCGGACAGTAGCTATGGCTACACCTTC
NA | TRBJ2-7 | NA | TRBV29-1 | CSVEWGAGVPGEQYF | TGCAGCGTTGAATGGGGGGCCGGAGTCCCTGGCGAGCAGTACTTC
NA | TRBJ2-2 | NA | TRBV5-1 | CASSRGQLNTGELFF | TGCGCCAGCAGCCGGGGACAATTGAACACCGGGGAGCTGTTTTTT
NA | TRBJ2-2 | NA | TRBV12-3/TRBV12-4 | CASRIRYPGELFF | TGTGCCAGCAGAATTAGGTATCCCGGGGAGCTGTTTTTT
NA | TRBJ2-7 | once | TRBV2 | CASSVRTNYEQYF | TGTGCCAGCAGTGTTCGGACTAACTACGAGCAGTACTTC
NA | TRBJ2-2 | NA | TRBV10-1 | CASSAGDPTNTGELFF | TGCGCCAGCAGTGCAGGGGACCCAACGAACACCGGGGAGCTGTTTTTT
TRBD2 | TRBJ2-1 | NA | TRBV7-3 | CASSLTLAGGSGEQFF | TGTGCCAGCAGCCTAACGCTAGCGGGAGGGAGTGGTGAGCAGTTCTTC
NA | TRBJ1-5 | NA | TRBV5-1 | CASSLDGHEPQHF | TGCGCCAGCAGCTTGGACGGGCACGAGCCCCAGCATTTT
NA | TRBJ2-7 | NA | TRBV5-6 | CASSLYSYEQYF | TGTGCCAGCAGCTTGTATTCCTACGAGCAGTACTTC
NA | TRBJ1-5 | NA | TRBV28 | CASSLYRVEVQPQHF | TGTGCCAGCAGTTTGTACAGGGTAGAGGTTCAGCCCCAGCATTTT
NA | TRBJ1-1 | NA | TRBV29-1 | CSVSRNTEAFF | TGCAGCGTTTCGAGAAACACTGAAGCTTTCTTT
NA | TRBJ2-1 | NA | TRBV29-1 | CSVGWGMVASYNEQFF | TGCAGCGTTGGATGGGGTATGGTAGCGAGCTACAATGAGCAGTTCTTC
NA | TRBJ2-6 | NA | TRBV27 | CASKTERANVLTF | TGTGCCAGCAAAACCGAGCGGGCCAACGTCCTGACTTTC
TRBD1 | TRBJ2-5 | NA | TRBV7-6 | CASSLGQGRGETQYF | TGTGCCAGCAGCTTAGGACAGGGGCGGGGAGAGACCCAGTACTTC
TRBD1 | TRBJ2-5 | NA | TRBV3-1/TRBV3-2 | CASSQDHGTGYQETQYF | TGTGCCAGCAGCCAAGATCACGGGACAGGGTACCAAGAGACCCAGTACTTC
TRBD1 | TRBJ1-3 | NA | TRBV4-2 | CASSQGQGLYF | TGTGCCAGCAGCCAAGGACAGGGGCTCTATTTT
TRBD1 | TRBJ1-2 | few | TRBV4-1 | CASSLLQGPVGYGYTF | TGCGCCAGCAGCCTTCTACAGGGGCCGGTCGGCTATGGCTACACCTTC
NA | TRBJ2-7 | NA | TRBV28 | CASSPRLPREQYF | TGTGCCAGCTCCCCCCGCCTCCCCCGCGAGCAGTACTTC
NA | TRBJ2-7 | few | TRBV7-6 | CASSLGTSRQTYEQYF | TGTGCCAGCAGCTTAGGTACTAGCCGACAGACCTACGAGCAGTACTTC
NA | TRBJ1-4 | NA | TRBV6-1 | CASSEPGAPNEKLFF | TGTGCCAGCAGTGAGCCAGGGGCCCCTAATGAAAAACTGTTTTTT
NA | TRBJ2-1 | NA | TRBV5-5 | CASNPLGGPYNEQFF | TGTGCCAGCAACCCCTTGGGGGGTCCCTACAATGAGCAGTTCTTC